Shown below are 24 T cell receptor beta chains from a single sample sequenced in a study of molecular identifiers for immune sequencing clone quantification. Using its own MiXCR run on the PCR reads, TCRdb lists one record per CDR3 protein. The table shows approximately 590,000 distinct CDR3 sequences, with 25% occurring only once. Sequencing was done on a sample of naive CD8+ T cells from blood, with Jurkat cell RNA spiked in. Documented subset: FACS-sorted CD8+CD4-CCR7+CD45RA+ naive T cells. These receptors all come from a human donor in good health. Some libraries in this study had Jurkat cell RNA spiked in.

This clonotype showed up many times. The chain is built from TRBV19 and TRBJ2-4; tentative D call: TRBD1 (6 bases). Germline values: CDR1 LNHDA, CDR2 SQIVND (reference sequence). This CDR3 has 16 residues. Trimming cost V 4 bases and J 8 bases, with 21 bases left between them. The CDR3 region is CASSTGTRAFHDIQYF. DNA of the CDR3: TGTGCCAGTAGTACCGGGACAAGGGCGTTTCATGACATTCAGTACTTC. The full variable domain, in which reference TRBV19 and TRBJ2-4 provide the parts outside the CDR3, is DGGITQSPKYLFRKEGQNVTLSCEQNLNHDAMYWYRQDPGQGLRLIYYSQIVNDFQKGDIAEGYSVSREKKESFPLTVTSAQKNPTAFYLCASSTGTRAFHDIQYFGAGTRLSVL.

This clonotype has just a few counts. This chain links TRBV7-9 with TRBJ2-1; TRBD2 agrees at 8 bases. V shed 4 bases and J 2 bases; nucleotides not matched to a gene: 7. CDR1 and CDR2 from the germline V gene are SEHNR and FQNEAQ (reference sequence). The CDR3 contains 16 residues. CDR3 amino acids: CASSSPGGVAYNEQFF. CDR3 in DNA: TGTGCCAGCAGCTCCCCCGGGGGGGTAGCCTACAATGAGCAGTTCTTC. Looking up the rest from reference TRBV7-9 and TRBJ2-1 gives the full variable domain: DTGVSQNPRHKITKRGQNVTFRCDPISEHNRLYWYRQTLGQGPEFLTYFQNEAQLEKSRLLSDRFSAERPKGSFSTLEIQRTEQGDSAMYLCASSSPGGVAYNEQFFGPGTRLTVL.

The table lists this clonotype with many counts. The gene calls are TRBV7-8 and TRBJ2-5; tentative D call: TRBD2 (5 bases). V was clipped by 5 bases and J by 2 bases, with 18 bases between them. The CDR3 totals 16 residues. Germline loops: CDR1 SGHVS, CDR2 FQNEAQ. The CDR3 DNA sequence: TGTGCCAGCAGCATTGGGTCCCCAAGAGGGCAAGAGACCCAGTACTTC. Protein sequence: CASSIGSPRGQETQYF.

This clonotype was observed a few times. The V gene is TRBV7-6, the J gene TRBJ2-7; 8 nucleotides line up with TRBD1. Germline V gene sequence: CDR1 SGHVS, CDR2 FNYEAQ. The CDR3 is 16 amino acids. The J segment lost 6 bases and the V segment lost 4 bases, leaving 14 bases of the junction unmatched. As DNA, the CDR3 is TGTGCCAGCAGCTCGCAGCCGGGACAGGCAAGCTCCGAGCAGTACTTC. Translation: CASSSQPGQASSEQYF.

This clonotype has a count of ten or more. The V gene is TRBV27, the J gene TRBJ1-1; D uncertain. This CDR3 region has 12 residues. The germline V gene has CDR1 MNHEY and CDR2 SMNVEV (reference sequence). Trimming cost V 6 bases and J 7 bases, with 12 bases left between them. CDR3 in DNA: TGTGCCAGCAGCCCGGTAGGCCGTGAAGCTTTCTTT. Translating gives CASSPVGREAFF.

This clonotype came up many times. This chain joins TRBV5-1 and TRBJ1-1; 8 bases are shared with TRBD1. The CDR3 sequence is 16 residues long. Germline V gene sequence: CDR1 SGHRS, CDR2 YFSETQ. V was pared by 5 bases and J by 4 bases, with 13 bases of the junction left unmatched. The CDR3 coding sequence is TGCGCCAGCAGATTTGCAGGGGGCGGCGACGCCACTGAAGCTTTCTTT. Its translation: CASRFAGGGDATEAFF. The full variable domain, in which reference TRBV5-1 and TRBJ1-1 provide the parts outside the CDR3, is KAGVTQTPRYLIKTRGQQVTLSCSPISGHRSVSWYQQTPGQGLQFLFEYFSETQRNKGNFPGRFSGRQFSNSRSEMNVSTLELGDSALYLCASRFAGGGDATEAFFGQGTRLTVV.

The CDR3 region has the DNA TGTGCCAGCAGCTATTTCCAGGGGGGCACAGATACGCAGTATTTT. Encoded protein: CASSYFQGGTDTQYF. The chain combines TRBV11-2 with TRBJ2-3; the match to TRBD1 covers 7 bases. The V gene end was trimmed by 4 bases and the J gene end by 1 base; junction bases not matched to a gene: 5. The CDR3 has 15 residues. Germline-derived CDR1 and CDR2 are SGHAT and FQNNGV.

The count of this clonotype is one. A much larger clone differs by one base, so this may be a read error. V gene TRBV9 combines with J gene TRBJ1-1, with D hard to call. The CDR3 contains 16 residues. The germline gives CDR1 SGDLS, CDR2 YYNGEE. Trimming cost V 3 bases and J 2 bases, with 17 bases left between them. This CDR3 is CASSGEAHAINTEAFF. The CDR3, as DNA: TGTGCCAGCAGCGGAGAGGCCCACGCAATTAACACTGAAGCTTTCTTT.

This clonotype was counted many times. The chain recombines TRBV7-2 with TRBJ2-7; D is ambiguous. Germline values: CDR1 SGHTA, CDR2 FQGNSA. V was cut by 5 bases and J by 2 bases, with 10 bases left in between. The CDR3 spans 13 residues. The CDR3 loop is CASSPFDTYEQYF. The CDR3 DNA sequence: TGTGCCAGCAGCCCCTTCGACACCTACGAGCAGTACTTC.

Note on this clonotype: A read error may be the cause here, since a much bigger clone is one base away. This sequence joins TRBV2 and TRBJ2-3; 9 bases line up with TRBD2. The CDR3 has 15 residues. Germline V gives CDR1 SNHLY, CDR2 FYNNEI. The ends lost 6 bases at V and 4 bases at J; junction bases unmatched: 8. The CDR3 nucleotides are TGTGCCAGCAGGGGGCTAGCGGGAACAGCAGATACGCAGTATTTT. It codes for CASRGLAGTADTQYF.

A few counts support this clonotype. This sequence joins TRBV20-1 and TRBJ2-2; D might be TRBD2 (5 bases). CDR3 size: 13 residues. The V end lost 5 bases, the J end lost 2 bases, and 9 bases lay between the germline ends. Germline-derived CDR1 and CDR2 are DFQATT and SNEGSKA (reference sequence). CDR3 region: CSASGLNTGELFF. The CDR3 coding sequence is TGCAGTGCTTCCGGACTTAACACCGGGGAGCTGTTTTTT.

This clonotype appeared a few times. The rearrangement links TRBV5-5 to TRBJ1-1; D remains unclear. The CDR3 covers 15 residues. The V gene's germline CDR1 is SGHKS and CDR2 YYEKEE (reference sequence). With 0 bases removed from V and 4 bases from J, the gap between germline ends came to 13 bases. This CDR3 is CASSLAPGGGTEAFF. DNA of the CDR3: TGTGCCAGCAGCTTGGCACCAGGCGGCGGCACTGAAGCTTTCTTT.

There are many counts of this clonotype. CDR3 loop: CAWSVGQSTDTQYF. CDR3 DNA sequence: TGTGCCTGGAGTGTAGGCCAGTCCACAGATACGCAGTATTTT. The chain is built from TRBV30 and TRBJ2-3, with no clear D. This CDR3 has 14 residues. From germline, CDR1 is GTSNPN and CDR2 SVGIG (reference sequence). V lost 0 bases and J 2 bases, leaving 9 bases between the germline ends.

On this clonotype itself: At one end, the junction sequence differs from germline, possibly due to a read error. The rearrangement joins TRBV11-2 to TRBJ2-7; TRBD1 matches 7 bases. CDR1 and CDR2 from the germline V gene are SGHAT and FQNNGV. The CDR3 consists of 14 residues. CDR3 coding DNA: TGTGCCAGCAGCTCACCGGGACAGTCCTACGAGCGGTACTTC. Residues: CASSSPGQSYERYF.

The J gene is TRBJ2-7, the V gene TRBV6-5; possibly TRBD2 for D (5 bases). Germline V gene sequence: CDR1 MNHEY, CDR2 SVGAGI. Deletions cut 5 bases from V and 3 bases from J, with 11 bases between. CDR3 length equals 13 residues. The DNA of the CDR3 is TGTGCCAGCAGTCCGGGAAAGAGCTACGAGCAGTACTTC. This sequence encodes CASSPGKSYEQYF.

This clonotype occurred a few times. The chain joins TRBV20-1 to TRBJ2-3; 15 nucleotides line up with TRBD2. The CDR3 runs to 15 residues. V gave up 6 bases and J gave up 4 bases; unmatched junction bases: 5. Germline values: CDR1 DFQATT, CDR2 SNEGSKA (reference sequence). The DNA for the CDR3 is TGCAGTGCCAACGGACTAGCGGGAGGGCCAGATACGCAGTATTTT. Translation: CSANGLAGGPDTQYF.

Here the CDR3 reads CASSQTGGSGYEQYF. The CDR3 region has the DNA TGTGCCAGCAGTCAGACAGGGGGTTCTGGCTACGAGCAGTACTTC. The V and J genes are TRBV27 and TRBJ2-7, with 9 bases that match TRBD1. In germline, CDR1 is MNHEY, CDR2 SMNVEV (reference sequence). V was pared by 5 bases and J by 3 bases, with 8 bases of the junction left unmatched. This CDR3 has 15 amino acids.

Comments on this clonotype: This sequence may be a read error, since a much larger clone differs from it by one base. This chain uses TRBV28 with TRBJ2-3, with 14 bases that match TRBD2. Germline V gene sequence: CDR1 MDHEN, CDR2 SYDVKM. The V segment lost 3 bases and the J segment 6 bases; nucleotides outside the gene matches: 5. The CDR3 loop spans 16 amino acids. In DNA, the CDR3 is TGTGCCAGCAGTTTCGGACTAGCGGGAGGATCTGATACGCAGTATTTT. Amino acids: CASSFGLAGGSDTQYF.

The chain couples TRBV6-1 to TRBJ2-1; 7 nucleotides align to TRBD2. The CDR3 covers 18 residues. Trimming removed 4 bases from V and 2 bases from J; junction bases left unmatched: 14. Germline CDR1 reads MNHNS; CDR2 reads SASEGT. In DNA form, the CDR3 reads TGTGCCAGCAGTGCCACCTGGGGGGGTCTAGCGGCCTACAATGAGCAGTTCTTC. It codes for CASSATWGGLAAYNEQFF.

Only a few counts were recorded for this clonotype. The J gene is TRBJ2-5, the V gene TRBV10-3; no definite D call. This CDR3 region has 14 residues. Germline-derived CDR1 and CDR2 are ENHRY and SYGVKD. Between the trimmed V and J ends, which lost 1 base and 0 bases, there was a span of 6 bases. The CDR3 sequence is CAISEWADQETQYF. The CDR3 DNA is TGTGCCATCAGTGAGTGGGCGGACCAAGAGACCCAGTACTTC.

At least ten counts were recorded for this clonotype. The gene calls are TRBV12-3 or TRBV12-4 and TRBJ1-4; D unresolved. The germline V and J ends were trimmed by 1 base and 4 bases, with 7 bases remaining between them. This CDR3 has 14 residues. In DNA form, the CDR3 reads TGTGCCAGCAGTTTAGACGGGTATAATGAAAAACTGTTTTTT. Translating it yields CASSLDGYNEKLFF.

The sample holds a few counts of this clonotype. The chain recombines TRBV4-1 with TRBJ2-4, with TRBD1 identical over 8 bases. Losses at the gene ends were 4 bases for V and 8 bases for J; bases not matched to a gene: 7. Germline lookup yields CDR1 MGHRA and CDR2 YSYEKL. This CDR3 comprises 14 residues. CDR3 sequence: CASSLRTGPDIQYF. The CDR3, as DNA: TGCGCCAGCAGCCTACGGACAGGGCCGGACATTCAGTACTTC.

This clonotype has more than one count but fewer than ten. This chain uses TRBV4-3 with TRBJ2-7; maybe TRBD2 (6 bases). This CDR3 has 15 residues. The V end lost 0 bases, the J end lost 3 bases, and 12 bases lay between the germline ends. CDR1 LGHNA and CDR2 YSLEER come from the germline V gene. The CDR3 nucleotides are TGCGCCAGCAGCCAAGACGGGGCGGGGATCTACGAGCAGTACTTC. Its protein product is CASSQDGAGIYEQYF.

This clonotype has at least ten counts. The chain joins TRBV7-2 to TRBJ2-6; the D is unclear. The ends were cut back, 1 base at V and 0 bases at J, with 10 bases in the middle. Germline V gives CDR1 SGHTA, CDR2 FQGNSA. The CDR3 length is 17 residues. CDR3 bases: TGTGCCAGCAGCTTAGACGGCAGGCCCTCTGGGGCCAACGTCCTGACTTTC. It is translated as CASSLDGRPSGANVLTF.